This entry lists 32 T cell receptor beta chains sequenced from one sample in a study of T-cell reconstitution after alpha-beta-depleted transplantation in children. Preparation of the TCRbeta library involved a method that used unique molecular identifiers. One entry per CDR3 protein results from TCRdb running MiXCR on the PCR reads. This table holds just under 550,000 distinct CDR3 sequences, about a sixth found once. The material was PBMCs from the stem cell graft donor, obtained from the stem cell graft. These receptors were obtained from a human donor who donated a stem cell graft to a child with acute lymphoblastic leukemia.

The chain couples TRBV5-1 to TRBJ1-1; D remains unclear. The V and J ends lost 2 bases and 0 bases respectively, with 8 bases between them. Germline V gene lookup returns CDR1 SGHRS and CDR2 YFSETQ. The CDR3 extends over 14 amino acids. In DNA, the CDR3 is TGCGCCAGCAGCTTATGGTATGTGAACACTGAAGCTTTCTTT. It specifies CASSLWYVNTEAFF.

This clonotype was seen only a few times. The rearrangement joins TRBV5-1 to TRBJ1-1, with no clear D. Per the germline V gene, CDR1 is SGHRS and CDR2 is YFSETQ. The CDR3 totals 13 residues. V was shortened by 0 bases and J by 6 bases, with 9 bases between the two germline ends. CDR3: CASSLVFSAEAFF. DNA of the CDR3: TGCGCCAGCAGCTTGGTTTTTTCAGCTGAAGCTTTCTTT.

This clonotype was counted a few times. V gene TRBV4-2 combines with J gene TRBJ2-1; D is possibly TRBD2 (6 bases). The CDR3 runs to 15 residues. The germline gives CDR1 LGHNA, CDR2 YNFKEQ. Trimming left V 0 bases short and J 8 bases short, with 14 bases between. CDR3 bases: TGTGCCAGCAGCCAAGATGAGGGCGGGGTGGATGAGCAGTTCTTC. It translates to CASSQDEGGVDEQFF.

J is TRBJ2-1 and V is TRBV5-1, with 8 bases lining up with TRBD2. The CDR3 loop spans 16 amino acids. From germline, CDR1 is SGHRS and CDR2 YFSETQ. Germline trimming cut 4 bases from V and 4 bases from J; bases unmatched to any gene: 10. CDR3 protein: CASSLPGLALYNEQFF. CDR3 DNA: TGCGCCAGCAGCCTTCCCGGACTAGCCCTTTACAATGAGCAGTTCTTC.

This clonotype was seen a few times. The V and J genes are TRBV3-1 and TRBJ2-7, with unresolved D. The V and J ends lost 1 base and 0 bases respectively, with 10 bases between them. Germline values: CDR1 LGHDT, CDR2 YNNKEL (reference sequence). This CDR3 has 15 amino acids. CDR3 sequence: CASSQVQMSSYEQYF. The CDR3 bases are TGTGCCAGCAGCCAAGTTCAGATGAGCTCCTACGAGCAGTACTTC.

The chain recombines TRBV20-1 with TRBJ2-4; D is uncertain. V was trimmed by 4 bases and J by 6 bases, leaving 7 bases between them. The CDR3 sequence is 11 residues long. Germline CDR1 is DFQATT and CDR2 is SNEGSKA (reference sequence). CDR3 region: CSAIFSNIQYF. The CDR3 DNA is TGCAGTGCTATTTTCTCAAACATTCAGTACTTC.

Comment on this clonotype: Mismatch with germline at one junction end may stem from a read error. This CDR3 is CASFPGGNF. The CDR3 bases are TGTGCCAGCTTCCCGGGGGGGAACTTC. This sequence joins TRBV12-3 or TRBV12-4 and TRBJ1-2, with D possibly matching TRBD1 (5 bases). CDR3 size: 9 residues.

A few counts support this clonotype. The chain carries TRBV20-1 and TRBJ1-4, with no clear D. From germline, CDR1 is DFQATT and CDR2 SNEGSKA (reference sequence). The CDR3 is 13 amino acids. The germline V and J ends were trimmed by 3 bases and 6 bases, with 11 bases remaining between them. CDR3 amino acids: CSASDKWDEKLFF. CDR3 sequence (DNA): TGCAGTGCTAGCGACAAGTGGGATGAAAAACTGTTTTTT.

This clonotype was observed a handful of times. The CDR3 DNA reads as TGCAGTGCTAGAGGGGAGTATAGCAATCAGCCCCAGCATTTT. Translating it yields CSARGEYSNQPQHF. V is TRBV20-1 and J is TRBJ1-5; D is unresolved. Germline CDR1 is DFQATT and CDR2 is SNEGSKA (reference sequence). V was trimmed by 1 base and J by 0 bases, leaving 7 bases between them. The CDR3 extends over 14 amino acids.

The table lists this clonotype with a few counts. The chain carries TRBV5-5 and TRBJ1-1, with a tentative D call TRBD1 (5 bases). The CDR3 covers 17 residues. The V and J ends lost 1 base and 6 bases respectively, with 22 bases between them. CDR1 and CDR2 from the germline V gene are SGHKS and YYEKEE (reference sequence). CDR3 in DNA: TGTGCCAGCAGCTTGACAATAAGGGACCCAGCCAATGCTGAAGCTTTCTTT. This gives the protein CASSLTIRDPANAEAFF.

The chain carries TRBV29-1 and TRBJ2-1; 11 bases are a match to TRBD2. Germline CDR1 SQVTM, CDR2 ANQGSEA. The CDR3 spans 12 residues. Trimming at V came to 6 bases and at J to 12 bases, leaving 7 bases not matched to a gene. The CDR3 sequence is CSVGGLAAVQFF. In nucleotides, the CDR3 is TGCAGCGTGGGGGGACTAGCGGCCGTGCAGTTCTTC.

V is TRBV12-3 or TRBV12-4 and J is TRBJ2-2; perhaps TRBD1 as D (6 bases). The CDR3 runs to 15 residues. V was cut by 5 bases and J by 4 bases, with 14 bases left in between. The CDR3 sequence is CASSNTGLATGELFF. CDR3 sequence (DNA): TGTGCCAGCAGTAATACAGGGCTGGCCACCGGGGAGCTGTTTTTT.

The chain links TRBV5-1 to TRBJ2-3; 8 nucleotides align to TRBD1. This CDR3 contains 16 residues. V trimming: 3 bases; J trimming: 4 bases; junction bases outside the gene matches: 10. Germline CDR1 SGHRS, CDR2 YFSETQ. CDR3: CASSYGTGDGSDTQYF. The CDR3 DNA reads as TGCGCCAGCAGCTATGGGACAGGCGACGGCTCAGATACGCAGTATTTT.

This clonotype has a handful of counts. This chain connects TRBV12-3 or TRBV12-4 to TRBJ2-7, with D perhaps matching TRBD2 (6 bases). The CDR3 has 16 amino acids. With 3 bases removed from V and 1 base from J, the gap between germline ends came to 16 bases. The DNA of the CDR3 is TGTGCCAGCAGTTTGGGCTCGCTAGCGTCTTCCTACGAGCAGTACTTC. It specifies CASSLGSLASSYEQYF.

The CDR3 DNA is TGTGCCAGCAGTGCTGGGACTAGCGGGAGAACCCAGTTCTTC. Translated: CASSAGTSGRTQFF. This chain uses TRBV2 with TRBJ2-1, with 14 bases that match TRBD2. V gave up 4 bases and J gave up 13 bases; unmatched junction bases: 6. This CDR3 comprises 14 residues. Germline CDR1 is SNHLY and CDR2 is FYNNEI.

The chain carries TRBV20-1 and TRBJ1-2, with D perhaps TRBD1 (6 bases). The CDR3 loop spans 12 amino acids. Between the trimmed V and J ends, which lost 5 bases and 5 bases, there was a span of 12 bases. Germline V gene data show CDR1 as DFQATT and CDR2 as SNEGSKA (reference sequence). The CDR3 DNA sequence: TGCAGTGCTTTACGGCAGGGGTATGGCTACACCTTC. This sequence encodes CSALRQGYGYTF.

The V gene is TRBV5-1, the J gene TRBJ1-1, with D perhaps TRBD1 (6 bases). The CDR3 covers 15 residues. V lost 1 base to trimming and J lost 3 bases, with 13 bases between them. Per germline, CDR1 SGHRS and CDR2 YFSETQ. The CDR3 DNA follows: TGCGCCAGCAGCTTGCTCACAGGGAGGGACACTGAAGCTTTCTTT. The encoded protein is CASSLLTGRDTEAFF.

This chain uses TRBV7-2 with TRBJ2-1; D is possibly TRBD2 (6 bases). The CDR3 length is 15 residues. V was trimmed by 4 bases and J by 0 bases, leaving 10 bases between them. In germline, CDR1 is SGHTA, CDR2 FQGNSA. CDR3 residues: CASSWDSRSYNEQFF. The CDR3 bases are TGTGCCAGCAGCTGGGACTCCCGCTCCTACAATGAGCAGTTCTTC.

This clonotype came up a few times. This sequence joins TRBV20-1 and TRBJ2-7; 7 bases match TRBD2. Germline loops: CDR1 DFQATT, CDR2 SNEGSKA (reference sequence). The V segment lost 6 bases and the J segment 3 bases; nucleotides outside the gene matches: 11. The CDR3 runs to 14 residues. The CDR3 coding sequence is TGCAGTGCCCCTTCAGGGAGCGGGAACTACGAGCAGTACTTC. Protein product: CSAPSGSGNYEQYF.

V gene TRBV25-1 combines with J gene TRBJ1-5; D is uncertain. Trimming took off 5 bases at V and 3 bases at J, with 11 bases between the two ends. Germline assignment: CDR1 MGHDK and CDR2 SYGVNS. The CDR3 is 14 amino acids. CDR3 region: CASSPNAHNQPQHF. The DNA of the CDR3 is TGTGCCAGCAGTCCCAATGCCCACAATCAGCCCCAGCATTTT. Full variable domain (remainder filled in from reference TRBV25-1 and TRBJ1-5): EADIYQTPRYLVIGTGKKITLECSQTMGHDKMYWYQQDPGMELHLIHYSYGVNSTEKGDLSSESTVSRIRTEHFPLTLESARPSHTSQYLCASSPNAHNQPQHFGDGTRLSIL.

The table lists this clonotype with a few counts. This chain joins TRBV5-6 and TRBJ2-3; 13 nucleotides line up with TRBD2. V shed 2 bases, J shed 7 bases, and the junction held 7 bases outside the gene matches. The CDR3 runs to 16 residues. Looked up from germline, CDR1 is SGHDT and CDR2 is YYEEEE. CDR3 nucleotide sequence: TGTGCCAGCAGCTTCCGGACTAGCGGGAGAAGAAATACGCAGTATTTT. Translation: CASSFRTSGRRNTQYF.

The table lists this clonotype with many counts. The gene calls are TRBV7-2 and TRBJ2-3; possibly TRBD2 for D (5 bases). V was shortened by 1 base and J by 0 bases, with 8 bases between the two germline ends. Germline CDR1 and CDR2: SGHTA and FQGNSA. The length of the CDR3 is 15 residues. The CDR3 reads CASSLDLASTDTQYF. CDR3 nucleotides: TGTGCCAGCAGCTTAGACCTAGCTAGCACAGATACGCAGTATTTT.

The V and J genes are TRBV3-1 and TRBJ1-4; D perhaps matches TRBD1 (6 bases). The germline V and J ends were trimmed by 4 bases and 8 bases, with 14 bases remaining between them. The germline V gene encodes CDR1 LGHDT and CDR2 YNNKEL (reference sequence). This CDR3 has 14 residues. CDR3 sequence reads: CASSLTGTEEKLFF. The CDR3 DNA reads as TGTGCCAGCAGCCTTACAGGGACGGAGGAAAAACTGTTTTTT.

J is TRBJ2-7 and V is TRBV3-1, with D tentatively TRBD1 (5 bases). The germline CDR1 and CDR2 sequences are LGHDT and YNNKEL (reference sequence). This CDR3 comprises 15 residues. Trimming left V 0 bases short and J 7 bases short, with 16 bases between. The CDR3 spells CASSQDSGSQGEQYF. The CDR3 DNA reads as TGTGCCAGCAGCCAAGATTCCGGTTCTCAGGGAGAGCAGTACTTC.

The chain links TRBV12-3 or TRBV12-4 to TRBJ1-5; D unresolved. Trimming removed 2 bases from V and 2 bases from J, with 10 bases in between. The CDR3 consists of 15 residues. The CDR3 sequence is CASSLSGVGNQPQHF. The CDR3 DNA reads as TGTGCCAGCAGTTTATCCGGGGTCGGCAATCAGCCCCAGCATTTT.

The chain recombines TRBV5-1 with TRBJ2-7, with D perhaps TRBD1 (6 bases). In germline, CDR1 is SGHRS, CDR2 YFSETQ. Trimming stripped 4 bases from V and 4 bases from J, with 12 bases between. The CDR3 has 13 amino acids. CDR3 sequence: CASSENRVYEQYF. The CDR3 nucleotides are TGCGCCAGCAGCGAAAACAGGGTTTACGAGCAGTACTTC.

The chain carries TRBV6-5 and TRBJ2-5, with 9 bases matching TRBD2. The CDR3 covers 15 residues. The V and J ends lost 5 bases and 6 bases, in that order; junction bases with no gene match: 10. Germline lookup yields CDR1 MNHEY and CDR2 SVGAGI. The CDR3 region has the DNA TGTGCCAGCAGTAACCTTAGCGGGAGTGAAAAGACCCAGTACTTC. Translation gives CASSNLSGSEKTQYF.

The chain has TRBV10-3 and TRBJ2-7, with D tentatively TRBD1 (6 bases). This CDR3 spans 14 amino acids. From germline, CDR1 is ENHRY and CDR2 SYGVKD. V gave up 0 bases and J gave up 2 bases, with 8 bases separating them. CDR3 sequence (DNA): TGTGCCATCAGTGAGTCGACAGGAGCCTACGAGCAGTACTTC. Translated: CAISESTGAYEQYF.

The rearrangement joins TRBV5-6 to TRBJ2-7; D is perhaps TRBD1 or TRBD2 (5 bases each). The CDR3 is 15 amino acids. Germline loops: CDR1 SGHDT, CDR2 YYEEEE. V gave up 5 bases and J gave up 0 bases, with 15 bases separating them. CDR3 region: CASRTTPGPSYEQYF. CDR3 coding DNA: TGTGCCAGCAGGACAACCCCGGGGCCCTCCTACGAGCAGTACTTC.

The table lists this clonotype with a few counts. The chain uses TRBV4-1 and TRBJ2-5; 9 nucleotides agree with TRBD1. The CDR3 extends over 15 amino acids. Per germline, CDR1 MGHRA and CDR2 YSYEKL. V lost 0 bases and J lost 5; bases outside the gene matches: 4. CDR3 coding DNA: TGCGCCAGCAGCCAAGACGGACAGGGGTGGGAGACCCAGTACTTC. Its translation is CASSQDGQGWETQYF.

This chain uses TRBV13 with TRBJ2-5, with TRBD1 matching 8 bases. Germline V gene sequence: CDR1 PRHDT, CDR2 FYEKMQ (reference sequence). Trimming removed 1 base from V and 3 bases from J; junction bases left unmatched: 4. The CDR3 contains 15 residues. CDR3 in amino acids: CASSLVDRGKETQYF. CDR3 DNA sequence: TGTGCCAGCAGCTTAGTCGACAGGGGAAAAGAGACCCAGTACTTC.

The chain couples TRBV20-1 to TRBJ2-1; 10 nucleotides align to TRBD2. Unmatched junction bases numbered 11, after V lost 6 bases and J lost 0 bases. This CDR3 comprises 17 residues. From germline, CDR1 is DFQATT and CDR2 SNEGSKA (reference sequence). In DNA, the CDR3 is TGCAGTGCCCTAGGACTAGCGGAACTTAGCTCCTACAATGAGCAGTTCTTC. This encodes CSALGLAELSSYNEQFF.